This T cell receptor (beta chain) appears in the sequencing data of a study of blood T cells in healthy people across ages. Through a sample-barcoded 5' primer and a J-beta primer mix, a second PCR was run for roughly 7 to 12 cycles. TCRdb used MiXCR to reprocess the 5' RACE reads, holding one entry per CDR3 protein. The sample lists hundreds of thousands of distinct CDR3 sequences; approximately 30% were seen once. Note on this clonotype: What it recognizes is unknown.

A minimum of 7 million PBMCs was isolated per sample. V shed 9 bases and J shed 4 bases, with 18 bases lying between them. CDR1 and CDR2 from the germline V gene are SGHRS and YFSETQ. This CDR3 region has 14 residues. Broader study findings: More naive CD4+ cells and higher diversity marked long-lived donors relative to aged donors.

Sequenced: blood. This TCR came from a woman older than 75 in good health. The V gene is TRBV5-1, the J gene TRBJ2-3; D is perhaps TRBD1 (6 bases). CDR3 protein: CATQGNPVADTQYF. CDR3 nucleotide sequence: TGCGCCACCCAGGGGAACCCAGTCGCAGATACGCAGTATTTT.